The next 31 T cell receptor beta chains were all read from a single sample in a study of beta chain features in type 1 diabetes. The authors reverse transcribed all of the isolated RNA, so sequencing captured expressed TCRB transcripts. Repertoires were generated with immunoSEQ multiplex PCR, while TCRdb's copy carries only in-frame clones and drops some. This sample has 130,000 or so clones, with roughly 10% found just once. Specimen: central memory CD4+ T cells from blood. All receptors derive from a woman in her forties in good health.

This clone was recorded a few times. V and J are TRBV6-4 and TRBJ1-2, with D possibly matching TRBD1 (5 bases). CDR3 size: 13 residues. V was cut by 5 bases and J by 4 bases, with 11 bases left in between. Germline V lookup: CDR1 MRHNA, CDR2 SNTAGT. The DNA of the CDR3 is TGTGCCAGCAGTATCACAGGATCCTATGGCTACACCTTC. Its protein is CASSITGSYGYTF.

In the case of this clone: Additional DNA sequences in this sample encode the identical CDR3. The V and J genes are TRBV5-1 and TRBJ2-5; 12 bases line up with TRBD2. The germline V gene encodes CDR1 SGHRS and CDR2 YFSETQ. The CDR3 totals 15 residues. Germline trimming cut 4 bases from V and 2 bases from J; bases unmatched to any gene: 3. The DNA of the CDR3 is TGCGCCAGCAGCCGGGGGACTAGCGGGCAAGAGACCCAGTACTTC. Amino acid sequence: CASSRGTSGQETQYF.

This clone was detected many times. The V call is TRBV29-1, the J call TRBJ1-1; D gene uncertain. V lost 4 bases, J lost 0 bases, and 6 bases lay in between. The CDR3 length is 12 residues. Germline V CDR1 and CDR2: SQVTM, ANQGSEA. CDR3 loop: CSVAGLNTEAFF. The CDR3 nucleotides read TGCAGCGTTGCAGGATTGAACACTGAAGCTTTCTTT.

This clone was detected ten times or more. The CDR3 loop is CASSLAVAGEQFF. The DNA for the CDR3 is TGTGCCAGCAGCTTAGCAGTAGCCGGTGAGCAGTTCTTC. The J gene is TRBJ2-1, the V gene TRBV7-9; D gene uncertain. The V gene lost 0 bases and the J gene lost 9 bases, with 9 bases spanning the gap. Per the germline V gene, CDR1 is SEHNR and CDR2 is FQNEAQ (reference sequence). The CDR3 consists of 13 residues.

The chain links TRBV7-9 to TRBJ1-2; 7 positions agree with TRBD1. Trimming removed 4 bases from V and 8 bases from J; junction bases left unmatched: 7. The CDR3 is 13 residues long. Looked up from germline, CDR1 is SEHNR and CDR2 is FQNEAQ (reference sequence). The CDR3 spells CASSSLGGSGYTF. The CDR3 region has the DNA TGTGCCAGCAGCTCTCTAGGGGGCAGCGGCTACACCTTC.

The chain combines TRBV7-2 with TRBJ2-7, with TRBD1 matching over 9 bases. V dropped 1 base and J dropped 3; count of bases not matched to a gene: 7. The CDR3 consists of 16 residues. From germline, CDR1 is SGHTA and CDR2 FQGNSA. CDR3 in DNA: TGTGCCAGCAGCTTAGTGCCGGGACAGGGTTTCTACGAGCAGTACTTC. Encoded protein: CASSLVPGQGFYEQYF.

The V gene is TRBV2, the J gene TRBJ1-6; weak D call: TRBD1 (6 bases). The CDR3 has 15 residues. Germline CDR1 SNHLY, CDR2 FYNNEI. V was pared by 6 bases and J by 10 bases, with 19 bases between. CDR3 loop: CASRGARTVKSPLHF. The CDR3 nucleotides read TGTGCCAGCAGGGGCGCGAGGACAGTAAAATCACCCCTCCACTTT.

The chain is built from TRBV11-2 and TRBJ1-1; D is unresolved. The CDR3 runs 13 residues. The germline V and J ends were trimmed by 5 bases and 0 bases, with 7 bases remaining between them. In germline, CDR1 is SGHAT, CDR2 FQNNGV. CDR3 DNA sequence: TGTGCCAGCAGCCTAACTATGAACACTGAAGCTTTCTTT. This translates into CASSLTMNTEAFF.

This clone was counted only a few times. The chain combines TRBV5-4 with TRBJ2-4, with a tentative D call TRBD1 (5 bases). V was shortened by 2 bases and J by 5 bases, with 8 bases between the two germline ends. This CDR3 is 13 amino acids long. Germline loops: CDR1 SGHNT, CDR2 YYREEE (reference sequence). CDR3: CASSFSRENIQYF. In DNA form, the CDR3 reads TGTGCCAGCAGCTTTTCCAGGGAAAACATTCAGTACTTC.

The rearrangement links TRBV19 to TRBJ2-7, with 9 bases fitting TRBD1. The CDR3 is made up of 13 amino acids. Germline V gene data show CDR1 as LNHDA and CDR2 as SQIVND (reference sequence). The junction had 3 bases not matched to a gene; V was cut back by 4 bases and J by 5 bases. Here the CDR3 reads CASSTQGAHEQYF. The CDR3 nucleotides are TGTGCCAGTAGTACACAGGGGGCCCACGAGCAGTACTTC.

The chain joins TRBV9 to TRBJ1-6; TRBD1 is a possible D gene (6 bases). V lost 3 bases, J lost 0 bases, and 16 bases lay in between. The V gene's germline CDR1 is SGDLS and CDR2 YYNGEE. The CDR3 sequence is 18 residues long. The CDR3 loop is CASSGVGGLSSYNSPLHF. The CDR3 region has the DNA TGTGCCAGCAGCGGGGTCGGGGGGCTGAGCTCCTATAATTCACCCCTCCACTTT.

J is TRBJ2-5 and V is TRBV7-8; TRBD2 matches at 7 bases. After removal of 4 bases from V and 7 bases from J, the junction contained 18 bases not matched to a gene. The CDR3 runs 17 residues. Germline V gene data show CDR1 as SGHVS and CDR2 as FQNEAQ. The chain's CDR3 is CASSSRAASGATRTQYF. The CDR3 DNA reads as TGTGCCAGCAGCTCCCGTGCGGCGAGCGGGGCCACGAGGACCCAGTACTTC.

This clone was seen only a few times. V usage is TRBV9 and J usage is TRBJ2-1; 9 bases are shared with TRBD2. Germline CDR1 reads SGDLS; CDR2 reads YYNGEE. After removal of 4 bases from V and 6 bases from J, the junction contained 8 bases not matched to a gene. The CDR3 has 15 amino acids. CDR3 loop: CASSSKALAGNEQFF. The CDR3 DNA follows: TGTGCCAGCAGCTCGAAGGCACTAGCGGGCAATGAGCAGTTCTTC.

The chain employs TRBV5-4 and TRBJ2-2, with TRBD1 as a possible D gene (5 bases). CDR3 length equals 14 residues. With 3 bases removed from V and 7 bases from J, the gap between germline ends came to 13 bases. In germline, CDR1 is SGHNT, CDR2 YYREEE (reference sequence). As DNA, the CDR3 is TGTGCCAGCAGCTCCCAGGGTTTAGTCGGGGAGCTGTTTTTT. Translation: CASSSQGLVGELFF.

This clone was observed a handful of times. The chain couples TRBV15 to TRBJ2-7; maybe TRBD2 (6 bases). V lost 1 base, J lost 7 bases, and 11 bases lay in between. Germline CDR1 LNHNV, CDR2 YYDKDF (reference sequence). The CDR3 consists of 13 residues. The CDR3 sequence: CATSRARGNEQYF. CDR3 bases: TGTGCCACCAGCAGAGCACGGGGGAATGAGCAGTACTTC.

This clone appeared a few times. CDR3 protein: CASSFWRGAGDTQYF. DNA for the CDR3: TGTGCCAGCAGCTTTTGGCGGGGGGCCGGAGATACGCAGTATTTT. This chain connects TRBV7-2 to TRBJ2-3, with 8 bases aligning to TRBD2. CDR1 and CDR2 from the germline V gene are SGHTA and FQGNSA. CDR3 size: 15 residues. The trim removed 3 bases at V and 5 bases at J, leaving 7 bases unmatched.

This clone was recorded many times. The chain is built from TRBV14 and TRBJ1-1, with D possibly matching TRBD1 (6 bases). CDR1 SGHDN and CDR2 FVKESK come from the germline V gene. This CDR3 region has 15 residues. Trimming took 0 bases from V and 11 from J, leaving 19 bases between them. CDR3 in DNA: TGTGCCAGCAGCCAAGACTCAGCAGGGGACCTGATGGCTTTCTTT. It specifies CASSQDSAGDLMAFF.

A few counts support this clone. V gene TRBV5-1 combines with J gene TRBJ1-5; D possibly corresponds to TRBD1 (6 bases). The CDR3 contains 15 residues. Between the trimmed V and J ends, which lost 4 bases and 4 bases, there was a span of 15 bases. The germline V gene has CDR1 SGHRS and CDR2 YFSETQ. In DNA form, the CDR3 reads TGCGCCAGCAGCCCCGGCGGGCAGGGGAATCAGCCCCAGCATTTT. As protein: CASSPGGQGNQPQHF.

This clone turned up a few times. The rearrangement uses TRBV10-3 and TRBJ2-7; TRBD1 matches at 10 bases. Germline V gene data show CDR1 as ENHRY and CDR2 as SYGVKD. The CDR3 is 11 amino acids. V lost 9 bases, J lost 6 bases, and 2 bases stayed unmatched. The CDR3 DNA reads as TGTGCCATGAGGACAGGGGGCGAGCAGTACTTC. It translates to CAMRTGGEQYF.

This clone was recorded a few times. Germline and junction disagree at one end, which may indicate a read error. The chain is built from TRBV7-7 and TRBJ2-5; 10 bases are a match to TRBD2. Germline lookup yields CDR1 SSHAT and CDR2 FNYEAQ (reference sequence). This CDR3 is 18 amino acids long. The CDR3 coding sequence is TGTGCTAGCAGCCCGCGACTTAAGAGCGGGGGGGAACAAGAGACCCAGTACTTC. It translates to CASSPRLKSGGEQETQYF.

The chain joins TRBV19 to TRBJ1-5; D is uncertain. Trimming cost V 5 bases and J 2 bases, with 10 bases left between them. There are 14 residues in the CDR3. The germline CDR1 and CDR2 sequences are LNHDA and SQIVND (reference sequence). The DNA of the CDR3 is TGTGCCAGTAGTTTCGACACCGGCAATCAGCCCCAGCATTTT. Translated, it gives CASSFDTGNQPQHF.

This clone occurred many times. The CDR3 DNA is TGTGCCAGCTCACCACCGAGAGGGACAGGGGTTTTGTTCTTC. Translated, it gives CASSPPRGTGVLFF. The genes are TRBV18 and TRBJ2-1, with 10 nucleotides matching TRBD1. The CDR3 runs 14 residues. Germline values: CDR1 KGHSH, CDR2 LQKENI. V lost 0 bases, J lost 15 bases, and 8 bases stayed unmatched.

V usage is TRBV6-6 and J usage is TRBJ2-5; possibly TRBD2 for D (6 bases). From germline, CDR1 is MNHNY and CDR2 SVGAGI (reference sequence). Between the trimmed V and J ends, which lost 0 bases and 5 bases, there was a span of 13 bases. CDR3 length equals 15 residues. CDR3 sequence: CASSYSGAGPETQYF. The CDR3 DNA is TGTGCCAGCAGTTACTCCGGGGCGGGACCCGAGACCCAGTACTTC.

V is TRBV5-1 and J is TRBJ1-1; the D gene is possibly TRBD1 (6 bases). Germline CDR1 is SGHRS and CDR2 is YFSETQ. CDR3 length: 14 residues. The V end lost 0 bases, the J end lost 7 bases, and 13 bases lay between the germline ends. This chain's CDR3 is CASSLEGGQGEAFF. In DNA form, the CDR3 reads TGCGCCAGCAGCTTGGAGGGGGGGCAAGGTGAAGCTTTCTTT.

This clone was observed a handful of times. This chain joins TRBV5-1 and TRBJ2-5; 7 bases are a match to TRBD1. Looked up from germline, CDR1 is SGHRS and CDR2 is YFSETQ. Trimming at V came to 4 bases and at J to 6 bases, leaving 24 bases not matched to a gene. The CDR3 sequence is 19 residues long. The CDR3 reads CASSEEAFSGTVRVKTQYF. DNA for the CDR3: TGCGCCAGCAGCGAGGAGGCGTTTTCTGGGACAGTCAGAGTGAAGACCCAGTACTTC.

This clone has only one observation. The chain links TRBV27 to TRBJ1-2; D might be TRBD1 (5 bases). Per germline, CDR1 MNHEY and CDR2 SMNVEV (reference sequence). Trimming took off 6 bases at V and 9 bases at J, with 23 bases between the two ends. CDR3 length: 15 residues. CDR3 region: CASSPRTTQILRYTF. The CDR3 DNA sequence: TGTGCCAGCAGCCCCCGGACAACCCAGATCCTTCGCTACACCTTC.

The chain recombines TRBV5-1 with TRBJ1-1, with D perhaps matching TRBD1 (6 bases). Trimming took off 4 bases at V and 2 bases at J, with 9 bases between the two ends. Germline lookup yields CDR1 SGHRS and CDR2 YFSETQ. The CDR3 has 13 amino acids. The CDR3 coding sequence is TGCGCCAGCAGCGCTGGGACAAACACTGAAGCTTTCTTT. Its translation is CASSAGTNTEAFF. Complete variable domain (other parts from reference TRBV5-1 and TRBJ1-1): KAGVTQTPRYLIKTRGQQVTLSCSPISGHRSVSWYQQTPGQGLQFLFEYFSETQRNKGNFPGRFSGRQFSNSRSEMNVSTLELGDSALYLCASSAGTNTEAFFGQGTRLTVV.

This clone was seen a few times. The CDR3 coding sequence is TGTGCCAGCAGCGGAGGACAGGGGCCAGAAAAACTGTTTTTT. Protein: CASSGGQGPEKLFF. This chain joins TRBV2 and TRBJ1-4, with 9 bases identical to TRBD1. Trimming took 6 bases from V and 8 from J; bases not matched to a gene: 7. Germline assignment: CDR1 SNHLY and CDR2 FYNNEI. This CDR3 has 14 residues.

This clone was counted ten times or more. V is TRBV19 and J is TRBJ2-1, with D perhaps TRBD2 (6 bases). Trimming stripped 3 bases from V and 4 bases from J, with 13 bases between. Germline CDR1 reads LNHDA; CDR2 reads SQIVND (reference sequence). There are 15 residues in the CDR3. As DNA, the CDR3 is TGTGCCAGTAGTATGCGGGGAGCGGATTACAATGAGCAGTTCTTC. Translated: CASSMRGADYNEQFF.

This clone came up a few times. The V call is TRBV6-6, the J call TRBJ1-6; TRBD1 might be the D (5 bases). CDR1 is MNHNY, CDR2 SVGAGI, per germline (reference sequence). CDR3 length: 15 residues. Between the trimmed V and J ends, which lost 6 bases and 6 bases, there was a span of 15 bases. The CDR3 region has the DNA TGTGCCAGCAGCTCCAGCCGGGACTCTAATTCACCCCTCCACTTT. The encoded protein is CASSSSRDSNSPLHF.

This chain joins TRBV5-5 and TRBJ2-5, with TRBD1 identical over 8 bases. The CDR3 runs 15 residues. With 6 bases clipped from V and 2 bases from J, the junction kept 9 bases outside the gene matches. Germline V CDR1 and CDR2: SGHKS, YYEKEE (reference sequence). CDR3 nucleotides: TGTGCCAGCAACCCCGGGACAGGCACTCAAGAGACCCAGTACTTC. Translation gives CASNPGTGTQETQYF. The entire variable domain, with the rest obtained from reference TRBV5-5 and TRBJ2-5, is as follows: DAGVTQSPTHLIKTRGQQVTLRCSPISGHKSVSWYQQVLGQGPQFIFQYYEKEERGRGNFPDRFSARQFPNYSSELNVNALLLGDSALYLCASNPGTGTQETQYFGPGTRLLVL.